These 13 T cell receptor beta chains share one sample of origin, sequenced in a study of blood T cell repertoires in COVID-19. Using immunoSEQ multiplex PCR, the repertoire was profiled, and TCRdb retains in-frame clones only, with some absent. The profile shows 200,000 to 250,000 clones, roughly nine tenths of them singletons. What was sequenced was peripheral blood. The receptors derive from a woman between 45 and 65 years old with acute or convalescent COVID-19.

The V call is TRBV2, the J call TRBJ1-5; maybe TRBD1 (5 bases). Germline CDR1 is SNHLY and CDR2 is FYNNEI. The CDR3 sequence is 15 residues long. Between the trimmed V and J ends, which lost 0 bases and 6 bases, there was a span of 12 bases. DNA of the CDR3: TGTGCCAGCAGTGAAGCGCCGGGGGAGGTTCAGCCCCAGCATTTT. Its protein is CASSEAPGEVQPQHF.

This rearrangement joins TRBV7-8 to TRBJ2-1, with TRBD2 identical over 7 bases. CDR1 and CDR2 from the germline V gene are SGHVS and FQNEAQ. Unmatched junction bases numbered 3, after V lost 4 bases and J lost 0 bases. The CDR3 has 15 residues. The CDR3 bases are TGTGCCAGCAGCTCCGGCGGGGGCTCCTACAATGAGCAGTTCTTC. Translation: CASSSGGGSYNEQFF.

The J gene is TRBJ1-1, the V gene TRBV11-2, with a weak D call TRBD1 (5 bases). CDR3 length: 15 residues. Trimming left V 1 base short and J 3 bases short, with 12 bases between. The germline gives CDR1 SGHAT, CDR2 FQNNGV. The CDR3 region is CASSLAGQRHTEAFF. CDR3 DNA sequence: TGTGCCAGCAGCTTAGCCGGACAAAGGCACACTGAAGCTTTCTTT.

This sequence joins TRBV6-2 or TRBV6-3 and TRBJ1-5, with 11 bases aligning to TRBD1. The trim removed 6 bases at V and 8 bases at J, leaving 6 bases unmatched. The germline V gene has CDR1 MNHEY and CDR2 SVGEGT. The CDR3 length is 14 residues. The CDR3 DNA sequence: TGTGCCAGCAGCTGGGGACAGGGGGGCAAGCCCCAGCATTTT. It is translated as CASSWGQGGKPQHF.

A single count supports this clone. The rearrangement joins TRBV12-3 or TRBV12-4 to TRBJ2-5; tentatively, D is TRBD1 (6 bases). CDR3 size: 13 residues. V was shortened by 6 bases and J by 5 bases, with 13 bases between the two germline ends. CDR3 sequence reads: CASSDGTSETQYF. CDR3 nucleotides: TGTGCCAGCAGCGACGGGACATCGGAGACCCAGTACTTC.

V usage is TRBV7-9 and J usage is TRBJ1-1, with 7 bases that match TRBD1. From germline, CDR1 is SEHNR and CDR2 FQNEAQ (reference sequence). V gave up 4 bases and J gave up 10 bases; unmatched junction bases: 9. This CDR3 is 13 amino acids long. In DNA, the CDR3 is TGTGCCAGCAGCTCTCGACAGGGTTCGGCAGCTTTCTTT. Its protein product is CASSSRQGSAAFF. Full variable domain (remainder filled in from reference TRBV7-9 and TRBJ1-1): DTGVSQNPRHKITKRGQNVTFRCDPISEHNRLYWYRQTLGQGPEFLTYFQNEAQLEKSRLLSDRFSAERPKGSFSTLEIQRTEQGDSAMYLCASSSRQGSAAFFGQGTRLTVV.

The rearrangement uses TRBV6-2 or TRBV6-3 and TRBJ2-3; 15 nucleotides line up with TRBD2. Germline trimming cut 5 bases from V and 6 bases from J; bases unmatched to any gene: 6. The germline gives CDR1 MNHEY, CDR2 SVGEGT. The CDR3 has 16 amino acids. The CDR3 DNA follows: TGTGCCAGCAGTACCAGGACTAGCGGGAGGGTGGATACGCAGTATTTT. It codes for CASSTRTSGRVDTQYF.

The CDR3 region is CASSVAHGGYEQYF. The CDR3 DNA is TGTGCCAGCAGCGTAGCCCACGGGGGATACGAGCAGTACTTC. The genes are TRBV9 and TRBJ2-7; possible D gene TRBD2, 6 bases. The length of the CDR3 is 14 residues. CDR1 SGDLS and CDR2 YYNGEE come from the germline V gene. Trimming shortened V by 0 bases and J by 4 bases, and 11 bases separated the two germline ends.

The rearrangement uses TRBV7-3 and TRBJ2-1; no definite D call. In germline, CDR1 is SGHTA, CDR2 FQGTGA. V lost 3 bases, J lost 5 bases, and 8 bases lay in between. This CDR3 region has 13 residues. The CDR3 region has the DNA TGTGCCAGCAGCTTCGGGTCGCACAATGAGCAGTTCTTC. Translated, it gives CASSFGSHNEQFF.

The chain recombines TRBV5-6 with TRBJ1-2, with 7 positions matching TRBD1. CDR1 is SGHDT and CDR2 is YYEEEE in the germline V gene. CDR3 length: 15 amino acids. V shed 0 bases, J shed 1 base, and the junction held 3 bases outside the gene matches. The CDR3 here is CASSLAGQVNYGYTF. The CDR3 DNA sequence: TGTGCCAGCAGCTTGGCCGGACAGGTTAACTATGGCTACACCTTC.

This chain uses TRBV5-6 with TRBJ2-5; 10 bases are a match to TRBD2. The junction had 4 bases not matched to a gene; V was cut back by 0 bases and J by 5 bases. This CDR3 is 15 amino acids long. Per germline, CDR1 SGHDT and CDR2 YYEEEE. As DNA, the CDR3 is TGTGCCAGCAGCTTGGGAATAGCGGGGGGCGAGACCCAGTACTTC. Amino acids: CASSLGIAGGETQYF.

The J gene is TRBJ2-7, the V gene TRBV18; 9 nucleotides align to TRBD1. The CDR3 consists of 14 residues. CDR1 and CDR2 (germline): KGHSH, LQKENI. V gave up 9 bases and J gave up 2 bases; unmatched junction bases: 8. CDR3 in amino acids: CARPPGQGAYEQYF. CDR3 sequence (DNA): TGTGCCAGACCACCGGGACAGGGAGCCTACGAGCAGTACTTC.

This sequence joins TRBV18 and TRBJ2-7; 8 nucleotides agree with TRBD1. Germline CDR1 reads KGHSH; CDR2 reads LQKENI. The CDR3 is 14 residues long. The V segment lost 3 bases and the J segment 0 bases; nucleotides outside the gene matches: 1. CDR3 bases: TGTGCCAGCTCACCGGACAGGGTCTCCTACGAGCAGTACTTC. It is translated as CASSPDRVSYEQYF.